This T cell receptor (beta chain) stems from a study of cytomegalovirus exposure and HLA in healthy donors. The table lists this clone with a few counts. Germline loops: CDR1 SNHLY, CDR2 FYNNEI. This CDR3 region has 13 residues. Trimming stripped 6 bases from V and 5 bases from J, with 10 bases between. A multiplex PCR was run with 60 Vbeta primers and 13 Jbeta primers. Some clones are missing from TCRdb's copy, which holds only in-frame ones; the method was immunoSEQ multiplex PCR. The data hold some 180,000 clones, with approximately 12% observed a single time. This clonotype originated in a man between 50 and 59 years old in good health and CMV-seropositive. The sample comprised PBMCs. The rearrangement links TRBV2 to TRBJ1-4, with D possibly TRBD1 on 5 matching bases. CDR3 nucleotides: TGTGCCAGCAGCGCCGGGGGGAATGAAAAACTGTTTTTT. Translated, it gives CASSAGGNEKLFF.